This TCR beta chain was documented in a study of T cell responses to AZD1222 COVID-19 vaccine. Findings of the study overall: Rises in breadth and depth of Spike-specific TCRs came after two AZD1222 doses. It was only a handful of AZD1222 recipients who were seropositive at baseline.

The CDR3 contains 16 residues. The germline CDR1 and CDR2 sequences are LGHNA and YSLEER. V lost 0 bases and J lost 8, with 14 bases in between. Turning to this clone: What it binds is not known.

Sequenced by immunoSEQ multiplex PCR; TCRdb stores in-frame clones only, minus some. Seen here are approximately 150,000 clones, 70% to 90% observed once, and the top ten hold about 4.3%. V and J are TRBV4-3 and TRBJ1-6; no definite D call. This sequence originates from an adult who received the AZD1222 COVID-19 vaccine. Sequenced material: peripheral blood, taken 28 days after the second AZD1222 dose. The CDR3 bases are TGCGCCAGCAGCCAAGAGGTGGAGCAGGAACATTCACCCCTCCACTTT. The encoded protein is CASSQEVEQEHSPLHF.